This T cell receptor (beta chain) was recorded in a study of T cell changes during pregnancy in multiple sclerosis. Sequencing used immunoSEQ multiplex PCR; TCRdb keeps in-frame clones, though not all of them. The sample includes 85,000 to 120,000 clones, roughly 92% of them seen just once. The CDR3 runs 16 residues. The V gene's germline CDR1 is MNHNS and CDR2 SASEGT. The junction had 7 bases not matched to a gene; V was cut back by 3 bases and J by 6 bases. V gene TRBV6-1 combines with J gene TRBJ2-2; 10 nucleotides align to TRBD2. The source of this sequence is a female donor with multiple sclerosis, enrolled in a pregnancy study. This specimen consisted of peripheral blood, obtained after pregnancy. This chain's CDR3 is CASSDLSGRAPGELFF. The CDR3 DNA follows: TGTGCCAGCAGTGACCTCAGCGGGAGGGCCCCCGGGGAGCTGTTTTTT.